A single sample is the source of the 18 T cell receptor beta chains below, sequenced in a study of T-cell reconstitution after alpha-beta-depleted transplantation in children. A TCRbeta library incorporating unique molecular identifiers was prepared. TCRdb re-called the PCR reads through MiXCR, storing one row per CDR3 protein. The data contain 200,000 to 250,000 distinct CDR3 sequences, roughly 7% of them singletons. The sample here was PBMCs, taken before TCRalphabeta/CD19-depleted stem cell transplant. These receptor sequences come from a boy younger than 10 with acute lymphoblastic leukemia, due to receive a stem cell transplant.

This clonotype has a count of ten or more. The J gene is TRBJ2-7, the V gene TRBV20-1; D is perhaps TRBD1 or TRBD2 (7 bases each). The CDR3 runs to 16 residues. Germline V gene data show CDR1 as DFQATT and CDR2 as SNEGSKA (reference sequence). V gave up 1 base and J gave up 3 bases, with 19 bases separating them. CDR3 coding DNA: TGCAGTGCTAGAGGCGGCTCAGGGGGGGGCCTCTACGAGCAGTACTTC. This sequence encodes CSARGGSGGGLYEQYF.

The V call is TRBV14, the J call TRBJ2-1; 9 nucleotides match TRBD2. The CDR3 spans 18 residues. The germline V gene has CDR1 SGHDN and CDR2 FVKESK. Trimming at V came to 3 bases and at J to 0 bases, leaving 9 bases not matched to a gene. The CDR3 spells CASSQKRGASDSYNEQFF. The CDR3 DNA is TGTGCCAGCAGCCAGAAGCGGGGGGCTTCCGACTCCTACAATGAGCAGTTCTTC.

The chain joins TRBV27 to TRBJ1-4, with TRBD1 as a possible D gene (5 bases). The ends were cut back, 2 bases at V and 2 bases at J, with 6 bases in the middle. The V gene's germline CDR1 is MNHEY and CDR2 SMNVEV (reference sequence). This CDR3 is 14 amino acids long. The CDR3 reads CASSLRGTNEKLFF. The CDR3 DNA sequence: TGTGCCAGCAGTTTACGGGGGACTAATGAAAAACTGTTTTTT.

This clonotype was recorded many times. This sequence joins TRBV20-1 and TRBJ2-2; unclear D gene. Trimming left V 6 bases short and J 6 bases short, with 14 bases between. The CDR3 runs 13 residues. Looked up from germline, CDR1 is DFQATT and CDR2 is SNEGSKA (reference sequence). The CDR3 loop is CSAVPGSPGELFF. The CDR3 DNA reads TGCAGTGCCGTCCCGGGTAGCCCCGGGGAGCTGTTTTTT.

This clonotype came up many times. The V call is TRBV11-2, the J call TRBJ2-1, with 11 bases matching TRBD2. The CDR3 has 15 amino acids. CDR1 is SGHAT, CDR2 FQNNGV, per germline. The ends lost 5 bases at V and 9 bases at J; junction bases unmatched: 9. CDR3 nucleotides: TGTGCCAGCAGCCATAGCGGGGGGGCCCTCGGTGAGCAGTTCTTC. Translated: CASSHSGGALGEQFF.

The chain combines TRBV28 with TRBJ2-7, with TRBD2 matching 7 bases. The J segment lost 6 bases and the V segment lost 3 bases, leaving 5 bases of the junction unmatched. The CDR3 is made up of 13 amino acids. In germline, CDR1 is MDHEN, CDR2 SYDVKM. CDR3 DNA sequence: TGTGCCAGCAGTTTTTGGGGGAGGGGCGAGCAGTACTTC. Its protein product is CASSFWGRGEQYF.

This clonotype was detected many times. The chain links TRBV29-1 to TRBJ2-3; D perhaps matches TRBD1 (6 bases). The CDR3 length is 15 residues. V lost 2 bases, J lost 6 bases, and 18 bases lay in between. The germline CDR1 and CDR2 sequences are SQVTM and ANQGSEA. The CDR3 region has the DNA TGCAGCGTTGAATCAGGGGCTGGCAACCTGGATACGCAGTATTTT. It translates to CSVESGAGNLDTQYF.

Ten or more counts support this clonotype. CDR3 sequence: CASSFGLQETQYF. The CDR3 nucleotides are TGTGCCAGCAGTTTTGGACTCCAAGAGACCCAGTACTTC. The J gene is TRBJ2-5, the V gene TRBV28; TRBD2 is a possible D gene (5 bases). This CDR3 has 13 amino acids. Between the trimmed V and J ends, which lost 3 bases and 1 base, there was a span of 6 bases. The V gene's germline CDR1 is MDHEN and CDR2 SYDVKM.

Worth noting for this clonotype: A read error may be the cause here, since a much bigger clone is one base away. This CDR3 is missing its conserved last phenylalanine or tryptophan, likely due to a read error. The rearrangement joins TRBV20-1 to TRBJ1-5, with 7 bases lining up with TRBD1. The CDR3 totals 16 residues. The J segment lost 0 bases and the V segment lost 4 bases, leaving 9 bases of the junction unmatched. The germline CDR1 and CDR2 sequences are DFQATT and SNEGSKA (reference sequence). The CDR3 protein is CSAKGAGGYSNQPQHC. The CDR3 DNA follows: TGCAGTGCTAAAGGGGCAGGGGGATATAGCAATCAGCCCCAGCATTGT.

There are many counts of this clonotype. The chain carries TRBV29-1 and TRBJ1-4, with 8 bases that match TRBD1. The V and J ends lost 4 bases and 7 bases, in that order; junction bases with no gene match: 2. Germline V gene lookup returns CDR1 SQVTM and CDR2 ANQGSEA. The CDR3 extends over 12 amino acids. CDR3 DNA: TGCAGCGTTGGGACAGGGCGTGAAAAACTGTTTTTT. Encoded protein: CSVGTGREKLFF.

In this sample, this clonotype turned up many times. V and J are TRBV10-3 and TRBJ2-7; D is unclear. The CDR3 has 13 residues. Germline V gene lookup returns CDR1 ENHRY and CDR2 SYGVKD. V lost 10 bases to trimming and J lost 7 bases, with 20 bases between them. This CDR3 reads CATRRAFIEEQYF. CDR3 nucleotides: TGTGCCACCCGACGCGCCTTTATTGAAGAGCAGTACTTC.

This clonotype was recorded many times. The chain employs TRBV7-2 and TRBJ1-2; D gene unclear. Trimming pared 5 bases from V and 7 bases from J, leaving 11 bases between. Germline loops: CDR1 SGHTA, CDR2 FQGNSA. The CDR3 runs 12 residues. This CDR3 reads CASSPRTGGYTF. The CDR3 coding sequence is TGTGCCAGCAGCCCCAGGACGGGTGGCTACACCTTC.

This clonotype showed up many times. Written as DNA, the CDR3 is TGTGCCAGCAGCCCCCGGGGTCGGGGAGACGAGCAGTACTTC. Encoded protein: CASSPRGRGDEQYF. The chain links TRBV7-2 to TRBJ2-7, with D possibly being TRBD2 (5 bases). Germline V gene lookup returns CDR1 SGHTA and CDR2 FQGNSA. Deletions cut 5 bases from V and 5 bases from J, with 16 bases between. The CDR3 spans 14 residues. The variable domain in full, completed from reference TRBV7-2 and TRBJ2-7, reads GAGVSQSPSNKVTEKGKDVELRCDPISGHTALYWYRQSLGQGLEFLIYFQGNSAPDKSGLPSDRFSAERTGGSVSTLTIQRTQQEDSAVYLCASSPRGRGDEQYFGPGTRLTVT.

This clonotype has at least ten counts. V usage is TRBV7-2 and J usage is TRBJ1-2; 9 bases are a match to TRBD1. Germline V gives CDR1 SGHTA, CDR2 FQGNSA. With V trimmed by 4 bases and J by 5 bases, 8 bases remained unmatched. The CDR3 covers 15 residues. CDR3 amino acids: CASSSRGQGTYGYTF. CDR3 nucleotides: TGTGCCAGCAGCTCTAGGGGACAGGGAACTTATGGCTACACCTTC.

In its sample, this clonotype was seen a few times. This chain links TRBV20-1 with TRBJ2-5, with 14 nucleotides matching TRBD2. The CDR3 contains 16 residues. CDR1 and CDR2 from the germline V gene are DFQATT and SNEGSKA (reference sequence). Trimming removed 5 bases from V and 5 bases from J; junction bases left unmatched: 10. The chain's CDR3 is CSAGGTSGRVRETQYF. CDR3 DNA: TGCAGTGCTGGAGGGACTAGCGGGAGAGTGAGGGAGACCCAGTACTTC.

This clonotype has more than one count but fewer than ten. This rearrangement joins TRBV14 to TRBJ1-1; no clear D gene. The germline V gene has CDR1 SGHDN and CDR2 FVKESK. CDR3 length: 12 amino acids. Trimming removed 1 base from V and 7 bases from J, with 7 bases in between. Written as DNA, the CDR3 is TGTGCCAGCAGCCAAGTTGGAATTGAAGCTTTCTTT. This sequence encodes CASSQVGIEAFF.

This clonotype was observed many times. The gene calls are TRBV7-9 and TRBJ2-7, with TRBD1 identical over 9 bases. The CDR3 is made up of 13 amino acids. Germline CDR1 and CDR2: SEHNR and FQNEAQ (reference sequence). V shed 4 bases, J shed 5 bases, and the junction held 3 bases outside the gene matches. DNA for the CDR3: TGTGCCAGCAGCTCTGACAGGGGGAACGAGCAGTACTTC. Its translation is CASSSDRGNEQYF.

This clonotype has a handful of counts. The chain is built from TRBV29-1 and TRBJ1-2, with D perhaps matching TRBD1 (6 bases). The CDR3 consists of 11 residues. Per the germline V gene, CDR1 is SQVTM and CDR2 is ANQGSEA. The germline V and J ends were trimmed by 6 bases and 5 bases, with 10 bases remaining between them. Written as DNA, the CDR3 is TGCAGCGTGACAGGAGAATATGGCTACACCTTC. Residues: CSVTGEYGYTF.